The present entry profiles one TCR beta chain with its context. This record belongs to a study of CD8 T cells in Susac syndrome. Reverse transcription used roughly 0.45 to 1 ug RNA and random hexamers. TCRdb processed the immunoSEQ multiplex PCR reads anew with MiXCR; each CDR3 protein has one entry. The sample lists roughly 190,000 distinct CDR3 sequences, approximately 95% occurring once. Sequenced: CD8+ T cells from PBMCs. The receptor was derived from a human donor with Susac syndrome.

CDR3: CASSVKRAALNEQFF. The CDR3 coding sequence is TGTGCCAGCAGTGTTAAGCGGGCAGCTCTGAATGAGCAGTTCTTC. The rearrangement links TRBV6-1 to TRBJ2-1, with D perhaps TRBD2 (6 bases). The germline V and J ends were trimmed by 4 bases and 7 bases, with 17 bases remaining between them. Per germline, CDR1 MNHNS and CDR2 SASEGT. This CDR3 is 15 amino acids long.